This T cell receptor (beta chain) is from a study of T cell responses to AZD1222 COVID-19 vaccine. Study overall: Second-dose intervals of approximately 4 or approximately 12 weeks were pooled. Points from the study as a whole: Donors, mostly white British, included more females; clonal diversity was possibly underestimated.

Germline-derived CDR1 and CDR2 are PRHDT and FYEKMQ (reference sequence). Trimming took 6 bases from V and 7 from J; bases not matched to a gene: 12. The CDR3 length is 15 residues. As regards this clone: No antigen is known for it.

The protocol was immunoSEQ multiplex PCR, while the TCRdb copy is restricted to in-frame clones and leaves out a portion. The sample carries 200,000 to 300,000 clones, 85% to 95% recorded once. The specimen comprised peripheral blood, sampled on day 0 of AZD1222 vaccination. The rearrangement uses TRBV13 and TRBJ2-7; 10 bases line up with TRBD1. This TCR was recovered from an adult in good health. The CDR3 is CASSPRGTGAEEQYF. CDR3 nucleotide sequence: TGTGCCAGCAGTCCGCGCGGGACAGGGGCAGAGGAGCAGTACTTC.